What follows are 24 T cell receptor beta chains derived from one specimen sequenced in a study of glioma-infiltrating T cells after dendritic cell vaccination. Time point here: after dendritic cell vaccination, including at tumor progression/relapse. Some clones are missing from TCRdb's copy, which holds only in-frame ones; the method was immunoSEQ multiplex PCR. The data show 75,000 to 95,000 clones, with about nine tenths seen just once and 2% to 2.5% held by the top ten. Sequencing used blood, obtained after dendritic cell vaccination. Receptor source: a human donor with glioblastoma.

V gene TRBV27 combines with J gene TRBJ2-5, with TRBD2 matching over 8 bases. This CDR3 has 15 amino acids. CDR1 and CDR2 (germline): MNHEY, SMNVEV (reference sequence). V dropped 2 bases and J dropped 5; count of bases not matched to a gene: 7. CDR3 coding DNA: TGTGCCAGCAGTTTAGCCGGGAGGGCCGTGGAGACCCAGTACTTC. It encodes CASSLAGRAVETQYF.

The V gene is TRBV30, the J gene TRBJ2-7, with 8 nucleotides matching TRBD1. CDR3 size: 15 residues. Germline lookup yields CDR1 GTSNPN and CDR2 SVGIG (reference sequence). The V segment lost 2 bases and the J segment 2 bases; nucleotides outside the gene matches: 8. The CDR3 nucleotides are TGTGCCTGGAGTTTTCGGACAGGGTGGGCCTACGAGCAGTACTTC. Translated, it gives CAWSFRTGWAYEQYF.

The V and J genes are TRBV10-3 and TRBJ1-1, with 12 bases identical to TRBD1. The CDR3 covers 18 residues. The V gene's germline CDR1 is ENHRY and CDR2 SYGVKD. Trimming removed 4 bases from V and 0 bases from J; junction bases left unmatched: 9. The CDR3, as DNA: TGTGCCATCAGTGGGAGTGGGGACAGGGGGCTCCTGAACACTGAAGCTTTCTTT. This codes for CAISGSGDRGLLNTEAFF.

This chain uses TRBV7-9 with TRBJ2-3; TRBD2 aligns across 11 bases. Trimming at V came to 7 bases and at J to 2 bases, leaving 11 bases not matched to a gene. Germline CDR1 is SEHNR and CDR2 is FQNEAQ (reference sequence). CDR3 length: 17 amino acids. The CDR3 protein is CASTGTSGLPYTDTQYF. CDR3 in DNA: TGTGCCAGCACCGGGACTAGCGGCCTACCTTACACAGATACGCAGTATTTT. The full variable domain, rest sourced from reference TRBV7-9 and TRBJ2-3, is DTGVSQNPRHKITKRGQNVTFRCDPISEHNRLYWYRQTLGQGPEFLTYFQNEAQLEKSRLLSDRFSAERPKGSFSTLEIQRTEQGDSAMYLCASTGTSGLPYTDTQYFGPGTRLTVL.

CDR3 DNA sequence: TGTGCCATCAGACGAGGGACTTTAAACAATGAGCAGTTCTTC. Its protein is CAIRRGTLNNEQFF. V and J are TRBV10-3 and TRBJ2-1; weak D call: TRBD2 (6 bases). V lost 6 bases and J 5 bases, leaving 14 bases between the germline ends. CDR3 length: 14 residues. CDR1 ENHRY and CDR2 SYGVKD come from the germline V gene.

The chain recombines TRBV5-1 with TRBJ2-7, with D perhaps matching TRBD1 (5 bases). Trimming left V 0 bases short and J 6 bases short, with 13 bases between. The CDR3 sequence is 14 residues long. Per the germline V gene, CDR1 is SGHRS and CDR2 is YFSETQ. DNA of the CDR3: TGCGCCAGCAGCTTGGGGGGTAGGGGCTCCGAGCAGTACTTC. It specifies CASSLGGRGSEQYF.

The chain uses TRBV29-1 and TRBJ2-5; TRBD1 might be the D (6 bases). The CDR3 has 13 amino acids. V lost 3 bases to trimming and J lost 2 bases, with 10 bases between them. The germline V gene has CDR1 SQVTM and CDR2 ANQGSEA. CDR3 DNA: TGCAGCGTTGATCGAGGGGGACAAGAGACCCAGTACTTC. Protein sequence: CSVDRGGQETQYF.

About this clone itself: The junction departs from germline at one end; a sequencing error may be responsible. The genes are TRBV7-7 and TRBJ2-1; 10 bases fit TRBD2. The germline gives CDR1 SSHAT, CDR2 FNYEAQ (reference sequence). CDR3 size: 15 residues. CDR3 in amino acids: CASSPGLANHNEQFF. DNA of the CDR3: TGTGCTAGCAGCCCGGGACTAGCGAACCACAATGAGCAGTTCTTC.

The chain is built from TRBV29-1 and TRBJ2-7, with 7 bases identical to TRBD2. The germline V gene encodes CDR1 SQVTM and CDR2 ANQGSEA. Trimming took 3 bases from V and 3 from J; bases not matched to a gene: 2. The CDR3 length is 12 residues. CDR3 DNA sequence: TGCAGCGTTGATGGGGGGGACTACGAGCAGTACTTC. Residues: CSVDGGDYEQYF.

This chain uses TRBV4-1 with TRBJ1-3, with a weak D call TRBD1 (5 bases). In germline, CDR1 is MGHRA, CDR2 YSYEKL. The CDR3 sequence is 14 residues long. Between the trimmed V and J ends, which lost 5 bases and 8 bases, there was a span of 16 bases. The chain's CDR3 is CASSARTREDTIYF. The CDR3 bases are TGCGCCAGCAGCGCCAGAACCAGGGAGGACACCATATATTTT.

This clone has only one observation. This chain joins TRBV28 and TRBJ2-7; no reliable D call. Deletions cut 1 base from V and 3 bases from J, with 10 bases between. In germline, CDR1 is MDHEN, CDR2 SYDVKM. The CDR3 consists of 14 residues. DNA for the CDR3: TGTGCCAGCAGTTTATTGGCTTATCGCTACGAGCAGTACTTC. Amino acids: CASSLLAYRYEQYF.

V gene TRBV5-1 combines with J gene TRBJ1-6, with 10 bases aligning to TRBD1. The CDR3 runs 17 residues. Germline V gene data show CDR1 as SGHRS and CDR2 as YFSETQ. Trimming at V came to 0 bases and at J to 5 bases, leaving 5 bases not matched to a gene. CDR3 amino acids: CASSLGAGTGDNSPLHF. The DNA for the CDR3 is TGCGCCAGCAGCTTGGGGGCCGGGACAGGGGATAATTCACCCCTCCACTTT.

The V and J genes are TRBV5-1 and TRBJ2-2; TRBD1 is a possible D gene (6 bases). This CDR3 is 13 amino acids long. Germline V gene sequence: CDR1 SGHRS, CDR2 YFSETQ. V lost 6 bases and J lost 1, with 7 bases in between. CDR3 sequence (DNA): TGCGCCAGCAAAGGGGGGAACACCGGGGAGCTGTTTTTT. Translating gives CASKGGNTGELFF.

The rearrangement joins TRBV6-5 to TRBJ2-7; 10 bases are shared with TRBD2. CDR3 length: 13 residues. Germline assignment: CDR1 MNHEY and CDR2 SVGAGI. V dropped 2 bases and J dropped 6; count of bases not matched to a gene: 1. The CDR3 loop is CASSYTSGTEQYF. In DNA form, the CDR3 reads TGTGCCAGCAGTTACACTAGCGGGACCGAGCAGTACTTC.

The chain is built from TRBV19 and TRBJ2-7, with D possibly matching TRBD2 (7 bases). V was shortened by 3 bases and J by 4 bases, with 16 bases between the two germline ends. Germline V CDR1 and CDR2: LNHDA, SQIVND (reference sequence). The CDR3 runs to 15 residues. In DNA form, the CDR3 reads TGTGCCAGTAGTATTCCCGGGGGGCGGACTTACGAGCAGTACTTC. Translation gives CASSIPGGRTYEQYF.

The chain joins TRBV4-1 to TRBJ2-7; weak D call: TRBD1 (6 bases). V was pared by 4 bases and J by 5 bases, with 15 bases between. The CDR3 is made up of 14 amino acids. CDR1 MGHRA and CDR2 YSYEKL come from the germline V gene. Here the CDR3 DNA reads TGCGCCAGCAGCCTTGGAACAGGGACCCACGAGCAGTACTTC. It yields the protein CASSLGTGTHEQYF.

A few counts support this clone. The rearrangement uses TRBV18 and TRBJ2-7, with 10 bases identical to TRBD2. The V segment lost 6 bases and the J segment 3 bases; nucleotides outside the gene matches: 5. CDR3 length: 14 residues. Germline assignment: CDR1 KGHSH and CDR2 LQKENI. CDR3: CASSLAGALYEQYF. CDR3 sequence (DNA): TGTGCCAGCTCGCTAGCGGGGGCCCTCTACGAGCAGTACTTC. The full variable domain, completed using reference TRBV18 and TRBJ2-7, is NAGVMQNPRHLVRRRGQEARLRCSPMKGHSHVYWYRQLPEEGLKFMVYLQKENIIDESGMPKERFSAEFPKEGPSILRIQQVVRGDSAAYFCASSLAGALYEQYFGPGTRLTVT.

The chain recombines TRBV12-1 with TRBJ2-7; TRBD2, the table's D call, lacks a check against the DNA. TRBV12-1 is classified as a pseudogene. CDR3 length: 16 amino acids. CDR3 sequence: CASSFVGLALAYEQYF. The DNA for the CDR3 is TGTGCCAGCAGCTTTGTGGGACTAGCTCTGGCCTACGAGCAGTACTTC.

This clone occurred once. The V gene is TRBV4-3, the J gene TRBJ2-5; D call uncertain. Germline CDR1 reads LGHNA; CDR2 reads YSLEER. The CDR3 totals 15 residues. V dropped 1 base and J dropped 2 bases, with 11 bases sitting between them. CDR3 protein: CASSQGLTTQETQYF. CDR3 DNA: TGCGCCAGCAGCCAAGGGTTAACTACTCAAGAGACCCAGTACTTC.

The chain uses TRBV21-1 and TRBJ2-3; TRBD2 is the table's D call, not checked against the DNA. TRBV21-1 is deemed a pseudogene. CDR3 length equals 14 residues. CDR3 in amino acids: CASAGGESTDTQYF. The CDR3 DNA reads TGTGCCAGCGCGGGGGGAGAGAGCACAGATACGCAGTATTTT.

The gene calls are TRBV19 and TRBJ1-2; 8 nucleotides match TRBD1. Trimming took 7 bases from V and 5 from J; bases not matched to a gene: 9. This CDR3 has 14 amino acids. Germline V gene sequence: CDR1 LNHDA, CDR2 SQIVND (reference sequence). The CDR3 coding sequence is TGTGCCAGTACCAACCCCGGGACAGGATATGGCTACACCTTC. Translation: CASTNPGTGYGYTF. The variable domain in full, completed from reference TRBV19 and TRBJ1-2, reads DGGITQSPKYLFRKEGQNVTLSCEQNLNHDAMYWYRQDPGQGLRLIYYSQIVNDFQKGDIAEGYSVSREKKESFPLTVTSAQKNPTAFYLCASTNPGTGYGYTFGSGTRLTVV.

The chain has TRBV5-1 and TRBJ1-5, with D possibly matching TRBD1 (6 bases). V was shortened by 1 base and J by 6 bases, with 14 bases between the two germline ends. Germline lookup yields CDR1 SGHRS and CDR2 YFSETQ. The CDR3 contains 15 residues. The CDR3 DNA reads TGCGCCAGCAGCTTGCTACCAGGGGAAGGTCAGCCCCAGCATTTT. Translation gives CASSLLPGEGQPQHF.

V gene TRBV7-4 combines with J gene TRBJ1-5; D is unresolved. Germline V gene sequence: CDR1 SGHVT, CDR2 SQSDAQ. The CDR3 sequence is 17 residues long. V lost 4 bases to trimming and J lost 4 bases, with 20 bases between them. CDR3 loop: CASSSMAREEENQPQHF. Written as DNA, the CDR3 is TGTGCCAGCAGCTCAATGGCCCGGGAAGAGGAAAATCAGCCCCAGCATTTT.

The CDR3 DNA reads TGTGCCAGCAGCCCCCCCGGGACAAATCTAGGCGAGCAGTACTTC. It is translated as CASSPPGTNLGEQYF. The V and J genes are TRBV5-6 and TRBJ2-7; D perhaps matches TRBD1 (6 bases). Trimming shortened V by 4 bases and J by 6 bases, and 20 bases separated the two germline ends. The CDR3 contains 15 residues. Germline V gene sequence: CDR1 SGHDT, CDR2 YYEEEE.